These 24 T cell receptor beta chains were sequenced from one sample in a study of cytomegalovirus exposure and HLA in healthy donors. 13 Jbeta primers and 60 Vbeta primers were used for the PCR. Clones were read by immunoSEQ multiplex PCR, and TCRdb kept only the in-frame ones, dropping some. The sample shows around 120,000 clones, 65% to 80% of them seen only once. Sequencing input: PBMCs. The source of these receptors is a man in his 60s in good health and CMV-seropositive.

This chain uses TRBV7-9 with TRBJ2-5; perhaps TRBD1 as D (6 bases). The CDR3 extends over 15 amino acids. The V and J ends lost 5 bases and 2 bases respectively, with 15 bases between them. Germline CDR1 SEHNR, CDR2 FQNEAQ (reference sequence). The CDR3 spells CASSQGGAAQETQYF. The CDR3 DNA reads TGTGCCAGCAGCCAAGGGGGTGCAGCGCAAGAGACCCAGTACTTC. Looking up the rest from reference TRBV7-9 and TRBJ2-5 gives the full variable domain: DTGVSQNPRHKITKRGQNVTFRCDPISEHNRLYWYRQTLGQGPEFLTYFQNEAQLEKSRLLSDRFSAERPKGSFSTLEIQRTEQGDSAMYLCASSQGGAAQETQYFGPGTRLLVL.

The chain carries TRBV4-1 and TRBJ2-6; TRBD2 agrees at 7 bases. Trimming at V came to 4 bases and at J to 4 bases, leaving 7 bases not matched to a gene. CDR1 MGHRA and CDR2 YSYEKL come from the germline V gene. CDR3 length: 16 residues. The chain's CDR3 is CASSPQGGTGANVLTF. In nucleotides, the CDR3 is TGCGCCAGCAGCCCCCAGGGAGGGACCGGGGCCAACGTCCTGACTTTC.

The sample holds one count of this clone. The rearrangement links TRBV28 to TRBJ1-1, with D unresolved. The CDR3 spans 13 residues. Trimming removed 6 bases from V and 0 bases from J, with 8 bases in between. CDR1 is MDHEN and CDR2 is SYDVKM in the germline V gene. The CDR3, as DNA: TGTGCCAGCAGGCCGGAGATGAACACTGAAGCTTTCTTT. Translation gives CASRPEMNTEAFF.

This rearrangement joins TRBV7-8 to TRBJ2-7; D gene unclear. CDR1 is SGHVS, CDR2 FQNEAQ, per germline. This CDR3 has 12 amino acids. V lost 3 bases to trimming and J lost 4 bases, with 7 bases between them. The CDR3: CASSFSQYEQYF. CDR3 DNA sequence: TGTGCCAGCAGCTTTTCACAGTACGAGCAGTACTTC.

The V call is TRBV7-9, the J call TRBJ2-5, with a possible D match to TRBD1 (5 bases). Deletions cut 5 bases from V and 3 bases from J, with 16 bases between. CDR3 length equals 15 residues. Germline V gene data show CDR1 as SEHNR and CDR2 as FQNEAQ (reference sequence). CDR3 region: CASSTPFDREETQYF. The CDR3 DNA reads TGTGCCAGCAGCACCCCCTTCGACAGAGAAGAGACCCAGTACTTC.

CDR3 nucleotide sequence: TGTGCCAGCAGCGACGGACAGGGCAATGAGCAGTTCTTC. Its translation is CASSDGQGNEQFF. The chain carries TRBV7-6 and TRBJ2-1; TRBD1 matches at 8 bases. Germline assignment: CDR1 SGHVS and CDR2 FNYEAQ. Trimming removed 5 bases from V and 6 bases from J; junction bases left unmatched: 3. The CDR3 is 13 amino acids.

The V call is TRBV30, the J call TRBJ2-5; 7 nucleotides match TRBD2. V was pared by 3 bases and J by 1 base, with 8 bases of the junction left unmatched. This CDR3 region has 15 residues. From germline, CDR1 is GTSNPN and CDR2 SVGIG (reference sequence). The CDR3 sequence: CAWSLGGGFQETQYF. CDR3 DNA sequence: TGTGCCTGGAGCCTTGGGGGGGGGTTCCAAGAGACCCAGTACTTC. Full variable domain (missing parts from reference TRBV30 and TRBJ2-5): SQTIHQWPATLVQPVGSPLSLECTVEGTSNPNLYWYRQAAGRGLQLLFYSVGIGQISSEVPQNLSASRPQDRQFILSSKKLLLSDSGFYLCAWSLGGGFQETQYFGPGTRLLVL.

In its sample, this clone was seen a few times. The genes are TRBV28 and TRBJ1-5; TRBD1 matches 12 bases. The germline gives CDR1 MDHEN, CDR2 SYDVKM. Trimming removed 5 bases from V and 6 bases from J; junction bases left unmatched: 8. There are 16 residues in the CDR3. CDR3 sequence (DNA): TGTGCCAGCAGTCCAAGGGGACAGGGGGCGGTTCAGCCCCAGCATTTT. Its translation is CASSPRGQGAVQPQHF. Based on the CDR3 plus reference TRBV28 and TRBJ1-5, the full variable domain is DVKVTQSSRYLVKRTGEKVFLECVQDMDHENMFWYRQDPGLGLRLIYFSYDVKMKEKGDIPEGYSVSREKKERFSLILESASTNQTSMYLCASSPRGQGAVQPQHFGDGTRLSIL.

The V call is TRBV9, the J call TRBJ2-3; a possible D gene is TRBD1 (6 bases). The CDR3 runs 16 residues. The germline V and J ends were trimmed by 4 bases and 0 bases, with 15 bases remaining between them. The germline CDR1 and CDR2 sequences are SGDLS and YYNGEE. CDR3 region: CASSPRQVASTDTQYF. Here the CDR3 DNA reads TGTGCCAGCAGCCCTCGACAGGTGGCCAGCACAGATACGCAGTATTTT.

This clone was seen a handful of times. The chain recombines TRBV10-1 with TRBJ2-3, with TRBD1 identical over 7 bases. Unmatched junction bases numbered 5, after V lost 5 bases and J lost 9 bases. Per the germline V gene, CDR1 is WNHNN and CDR2 is SYGVQD (reference sequence). The CDR3 covers 12 residues. DNA of the CDR3: TGCGCCAGCAGTCCCCGACAGGGAACGCAGTATTTT. The encoded protein is CASSPRQGTQYF.

The chain carries TRBV28 and TRBJ2-3; 8 nucleotides align to TRBD2. CDR1 MDHEN and CDR2 SYDVKM come from the germline V gene. V trimming: 7 bases; J trimming: 4 bases; junction bases outside the gene matches: 7. The CDR3 covers 14 residues. In DNA form, the CDR3 reads TGTGCCAGCAAAAAAGCGGGGGACTCAGATACGCAGTATTTT. Protein sequence: CASKKAGDSDTQYF.

J is TRBJ2-5 and V is TRBV14, with TRBD2 identical over 10 bases. With the DNA end fitting TRBJ2-7 better, the J assignment may be wrong. The germline CDR1 and CDR2 sequences are SGHDN and FVKESK. CDR3 size: 19 residues. Written as DNA, the CDR3 is TGTGCCAGCAGCCAAGAATGGTACAAGCGGGAGGGCCTCCTAGGCGAGCAGTACTTC. Translating gives CASSQEWYKREGLLGEQYF.

V usage is TRBV2 and J usage is TRBJ2-3; 8 bases line up with TRBD2. This CDR3 comprises 15 residues. J lost 0 bases, V lost 8 bases, and 7 bases had no gene match. Germline CDR1 SNHLY, CDR2 FYNNEI. CDR3 DNA sequence: TGTGCCAGCCCACTAGCGGAGACTAGCACAGATACGCAGTATTTT. It codes for CASPLAETSTDTQYF.

J is TRBJ2-6 and V is TRBV27, with D possibly matching TRBD2 (5 bases). Germline V gives CDR1 MNHEY, CDR2 SMNVEV (reference sequence). V was cut by 7 bases and J by 3 bases, with 10 bases left in between. The CDR3 is made up of 14 amino acids. CDR3 nucleotides: TGTGCCAGCAAGAGGGATCTTGGGGCCAACGTCCTGACTTTC. Residues: CASKRDLGANVLTF. Looking up the rest from reference TRBV27 and TRBJ2-6 gives the full variable domain: EAQVTQNPRYLITVTGKKLTVTCSQNMNHEYMSWYRQDPGLGLRQIYYSMNVEVTDKGDVPEGYKVSRKEKRNFPLILESPSPNQTSLYFCASKRDLGANVLTFGAGSRLTVL.

The V call is TRBV2, the J call TRBJ1-6; TRBD1 matches 10 bases. The length of the CDR3 is 15 residues. With V trimmed by 2 bases and J by 13 bases, 8 bases remained unmatched. Looked up from germline, CDR1 is SNHLY and CDR2 is FYNNEI. The CDR3 protein is CASSENPGQGRPLHF. The CDR3, as DNA: TGTGCCAGCAGTGAAAACCCGGGACAGGGGAGGCCCCTCCACTTT.

The chain recombines TRBV7-9 with TRBJ1-2; 7 bases agree with TRBD1. Trimming removed 3 bases from V and 8 bases from J; junction bases left unmatched: 6. CDR1 and CDR2 (germline): SEHNR, FQNEAQ (reference sequence). CDR3 length: 13 residues. The CDR3 region has the DNA TGTGCCAGCAGCTTTACAGGGGATGGCGGCTACACCTTC. As protein: CASSFTGDGGYTF.

The chain couples TRBV2 to TRBJ1-6; D is ambiguous. Germline-derived CDR1 and CDR2 are SNHLY and FYNNEI. The CDR3 extends over 12 amino acids. Trimming shortened V by 5 bases and J by 7 bases, and 6 bases separated the two germline ends. The CDR3 here is CASSSNNSPLHF. The CDR3 DNA reads as TGTGCCAGCAGTAGCAACAATTCACCCCTCCACTTT.

Comments on this clone: Additional DNA sequences in this sample encode the identical CDR3. As DNA, the CDR3 is TGCGCCAGCAGCTTCCTACCGGGACTAGCGGGGAATGAGCAGTTCTTC. Amino acid sequence: CASSFLPGLAGNEQFF. V is TRBV5-1 and J is TRBJ2-1; TRBD2 matches at 13 bases. This CDR3 spans 16 amino acids. J lost 7 bases, V lost 2 bases, and 6 bases had no gene match. CDR1 is SGHRS, CDR2 YFSETQ, per germline.

This chain links TRBV5-8 with TRBJ2-5, with 7 bases identical to TRBD1. The V and J ends lost 0 bases and 4 bases, in that order; junction bases with no gene match: 6. The CDR3 is made up of 15 amino acids. Per germline, CDR1 SGHTS and CDR2 YDEGEE. CDR3 DNA sequence: TGTGCCAGCAGCTTGGAGGGGGCCCGGGGAGAGACCCAGTACTTC. Translated: CASSLEGARGETQYF.

This clone has just a few counts. A single base is all that separates this from a far larger clone, so a read error is likely. Within the sample, other DNA sequences also encode this same CDR3. This chain uses TRBV5-1 with TRBJ1-1; D uncertain. The V and J ends lost 2 bases and 4 bases respectively, with 3 bases between them. From germline, CDR1 is SGHRS and CDR2 YFSETQ. This CDR3 contains 11 residues. CDR3 DNA sequence: TGCGCCAGCAGCTTCAGCACTGAAGCTTTCTTT. This encodes CASSFSTEAFF.

This clone showed up just a few times. V gene TRBV4-2 combines with J gene TRBJ2-5, with 12 bases fitting TRBD2. The CDR3 runs 18 residues. Germline V gene data show CDR1 as LGHNA and CDR2 as YNFKEQ. The trim removed 0 bases at V and 2 bases at J, leaving 7 bases unmatched. The CDR3 loop is CASSQELAGGLGQETQYF. In nucleotides, the CDR3 is TGTGCCAGCAGCCAAGAACTAGCGGGGGGACTAGGGCAAGAGACCCAGTACTTC.

The chain uses TRBV7-9 and TRBJ2-5; D is perhaps TRBD2 (5 bases). The length of the CDR3 is 14 residues. V dropped 4 bases and J dropped 1 base, with 10 bases sitting between them. Germline loops: CDR1 SEHNR, CDR2 FQNEAQ (reference sequence). CDR3 region: CASSSGLGQETQYF. Written as DNA, the CDR3 is TGTGCCAGCAGCTCTGGACTCGGCCAAGAGACCCAGTACTTC.

This clone has only one observation. V gene TRBV9 combines with J gene TRBJ2-3, with D perhaps TRBD1 (6 bases). V shed 3 bases and J shed 7 bases, with 15 bases lying between them. CDR3 length equals 14 residues. Germline CDR1 SGDLS, CDR2 YYNGEE. DNA of the CDR3: TGTGCCAGCAGCGCCGGGACACTCGCTTATACGCAGTATTTT. It is translated as CASSAGTLAYTQYF.

The gene calls are TRBV7-9 and TRBJ2-1; D unclear. The CDR3 runs to 13 residues. The V end lost 5 bases, the J end lost 6 bases, and 11 bases lay between the germline ends. Germline CDR1 SEHNR, CDR2 FQNEAQ (reference sequence). In nucleotides, the CDR3 is TGTGCCAGCAGCCTTCCTTGGAGCAATGAGCAGTTCTTC. Translated: CASSLPWSNEQFF.